This passage covers 15 T cell receptor beta chains from one sample sequenced in a study of T-cell reconstitution after alpha-beta-depleted transplantation in children. Preparation of the TCRbeta library involved a method that used unique molecular identifiers. From the PCR reads, TCRdb called clonotypes with MiXCR, one entry per CDR3 protein. The repertoire holds fewer than 400,000 distinct CDR3 sequences, with around 25% as singletons. The sequences come from PBMCs, mostly from graft donor cells, collected 180 days after TCRalphabeta/CD19-depleted stem cell transplant. The source is a male patient younger than 18 who had a stem cell transplant for acute lymphoblastic leukemia, so the T cells may come from the graft donor.

The chain uses TRBV20-1 and TRBJ1-4; 7 bases align to TRBD1. The CDR3 runs to 14 residues. V lost 3 bases, J lost 8 bases, and 9 bases stayed unmatched. Looked up from germline, CDR1 is DFQATT and CDR2 is SNEGSKA (reference sequence). CDR3 residues: CSASVRQGVEKLFF. In nucleotides, the CDR3 is TGCAGTGCTAGCGTGAGACAGGGCGTCGAAAAACTGTTTTTT.

The table lists this clonotype with a few counts. V usage is TRBV4-1 and J usage is TRBJ2-7; D is undetermined. The CDR3 loop spans 14 amino acids. CDR1 and CDR2 (germline): MGHRA, YSYEKL. Trimming took 1 base from V and 6 from J, leaving 13 bases between them. The CDR3 DNA reads as TGCGCCAGCAGCCAAGCAACAAGTGTTTCCGAGCAGTACTTC. This gives the protein CASSQATSVSEQYF.

The chain employs TRBV20-1 and TRBJ2-1, with 11 bases identical to TRBD2. Looked up from germline, CDR1 is DFQATT and CDR2 is SNEGSKA (reference sequence). The CDR3 length is 18 residues. The V gene end was trimmed by 3 bases and the J gene end by 1 base; junction bases not matched to a gene: 11. The CDR3 DNA sequence: TGCAGTGCTAGCCTGCTGACTAGCGGGGTTGCGTCCTACAATGAGCAGTTCTTC. It encodes CSASLLTSGVASYNEQFF.

The rearrangement links TRBV5-1 to TRBJ1-6; D unresolved. V lost 0 bases, J lost 12 bases, and 16 bases lay in between. From germline, CDR1 is SGHRS and CDR2 YFSETQ. This CDR3 comprises 15 residues. CDR3 nucleotides: TGCGCCAGCAGCTTGGAGGCAGCTCTTGGGAAACCCCTCCACTTT. Translating it yields CASSLEAALGKPLHF.

Many counts were recorded for this clonotype. The rearrangement uses TRBV20-1 and TRBJ2-3, with a possible D match to TRBD2 (6 bases). CDR3 length: 14 amino acids. CDR1 DFQATT and CDR2 SNEGSKA come from the germline V gene (reference sequence). Trimming stripped 2 bases from V and 5 bases from J, with 14 bases between. CDR3 DNA sequence: TGCAGTGCTAGACGGGAGAGTGGACAAGATACGCAGTATTTT. Its protein product is CSARRESGQDTQYF.

This clonotype was seen more than once but under ten times. The V and J genes are TRBV20-1 and TRBJ2-3, with D possibly being TRBD2 (6 bases). Germline assignment: CDR1 DFQATT and CDR2 SNEGSKA (reference sequence). The CDR3 sequence is 13 residues long. The DNA for the CDR3 is TGCAGCCGCGGGACTCCAGGCGGAGATACGCAGTATTTT. This translates into CSRGTPGGDTQYF.

This clonotype came up a few times. The chain carries TRBV20-1 and TRBJ2-7, with 9 bases matching TRBD1. Germline CDR1 reads DFQATT; CDR2 reads SNEGSKA (reference sequence). The CDR3 contains 14 residues. V trimming: 6 bases; J trimming: 3 bases; junction bases outside the gene matches: 9. This chain's CDR3 is CSAVHRDRDYEQYF. The CDR3 DNA sequence: TGCAGTGCCGTACACCGGGACAGGGACTACGAGCAGTACTTC.

The rearrangement links TRBV12-3 or TRBV12-4 to TRBJ1-5; 7 bases are shared with TRBD1. V trimming: 6 bases; J trimming: 2 bases; junction bases outside the gene matches: 7. This CDR3 region has 15 residues. The CDR3 DNA follows: TGTGCCAGCAGGTACAGGGGAGTCGGCAATCAGCCCCAGCATTTT. Amino acids: CASRYRGVGNQPQHF.

This sequence joins TRBV2 and TRBJ2-3; D perhaps matches TRBD2 (6 bases). The germline gives CDR1 SNHLY, CDR2 FYNNEI. Trimming removed 3 bases at V and 2 bases at J, with 12 bases between. The CDR3 extends over 15 amino acids. The CDR3 spells CASSESSAYTDTQYF. The CDR3 DNA is TGTGCCAGCAGTGAGTCTAGCGCCTACACAGATACGCAGTATTTT.

This clonotype was detected many times. V and J are TRBV5-1 and TRBJ2-7; 13 positions agree with TRBD2. Germline V CDR1 and CDR2: SGHRS, YFSETQ. V trimming: 4 bases; J trimming: 4 bases; junction bases outside the gene matches: 11. The CDR3 totals 17 residues. The CDR3 spells CASSLSVTSGRAYEQYF. As DNA, the CDR3 is TGCGCCAGCAGCCTGAGTGTAACTAGCGGGAGGGCGTACGAGCAGTACTTC.

The rearrangement uses TRBV4-1 and TRBJ2-1; TRBD2 matches at 11 bases. CDR1 and CDR2 (germline): MGHRA, YSYEKL. Trimming removed 0 bases from V and 7 bases from J; junction bases left unmatched: 11. The CDR3 has 18 amino acids. CDR3 DNA: TGCGCCAGCAGCCAAGAAAGGGTCGGGGTAGCGGGAGGGAATGAGCAGTTCTTC. This codes for CASSQERVGVAGGNEQFF.

In DNA, the CDR3 is TGTGCCAGCAGTTTAACGGGGCCAAGTGGAAACACCATATATTTT. It yields the protein CASSLTGPSGNTIYF. The V gene is TRBV27, the J gene TRBJ1-3; D is perhaps TRBD1 (5 bases). Trimming took off 2 bases at V and 3 bases at J, with 11 bases between the two ends. The CDR3 covers 15 residues. CDR1 and CDR2 (germline): MNHEY, SMNVEV (reference sequence).

J is TRBJ2-1 and V is TRBV19; 8 bases are a match to TRBD2. Germline V lookup: CDR1 LNHDA, CDR2 SQIVND (reference sequence). CDR3 length equals 16 residues. The junction had 10 bases not matched to a gene; V was cut back by 2 bases and J by 7 bases. DNA of the CDR3: TGTGCCAGTAGTATAATAGCGGGACCCACCCGGAATGAGCAGTTCTTC. Translation: CASSIIAGPTRNEQFF. Supplemented by reference TRBV19 and TRBJ2-1, the full variable domain reads DGGITQSPKYLFRKEGQNVTLSCEQNLNHDAMYWYRQDPGQGLRLIYYSQIVNDFQKGDIAEGYSVSREKKESFPLTVTSAQKNPTAFYLCASSIIAGPTRNEQFFGPGTRLTVL.

In DNA, the CDR3 is TGTGCCAGCAGCCGTCAGCGGGGTCCCTACGAGCAGTACTTC. It is translated as CASSRQRGPYEQYF. This sequence joins TRBV4-2 and TRBJ2-7; TRBD2 agrees at 7 bases. V dropped 4 bases and J dropped 2; count of bases not matched to a gene: 5. This CDR3 has 14 residues. CDR1 and CDR2 (germline): LGHNA, YNFKEQ.

This clonotype was picked up many times. The gene calls are TRBV6-6 and TRBJ2-6, with unresolved D. Germline loops: CDR1 MNHNY, CDR2 SVGAGI (reference sequence). The CDR3 has 13 residues. Trimming cost V 7 bases and J 0 bases, with 4 bases left between them. For the CDR3, the DNA is TGTGCCAGCAAGGGCTCTGGGGCCAACGTCCTGACTTTC. It translates to CASKGSGANVLTF.